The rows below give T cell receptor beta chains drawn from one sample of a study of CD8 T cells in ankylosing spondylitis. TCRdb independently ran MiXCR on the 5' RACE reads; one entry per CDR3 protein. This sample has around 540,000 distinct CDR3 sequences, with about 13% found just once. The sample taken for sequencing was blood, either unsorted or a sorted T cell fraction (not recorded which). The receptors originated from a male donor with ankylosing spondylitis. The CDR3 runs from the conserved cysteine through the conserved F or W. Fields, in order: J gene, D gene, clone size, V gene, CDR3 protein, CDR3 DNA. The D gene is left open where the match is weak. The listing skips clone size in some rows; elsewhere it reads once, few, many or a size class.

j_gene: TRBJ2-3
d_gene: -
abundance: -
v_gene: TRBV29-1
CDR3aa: CSVALTSRPTQYF
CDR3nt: TGCAGCGTTGCCTTAACTAGTAGGCCCACGCAGTATTTT

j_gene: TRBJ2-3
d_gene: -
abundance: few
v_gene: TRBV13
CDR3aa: CASSYRDGAFGGTDTQYF
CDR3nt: TGTGCCAGCAGCTACCGGGACGGCGCTTTTGGAGGCACAGATACGCAGTATTTT

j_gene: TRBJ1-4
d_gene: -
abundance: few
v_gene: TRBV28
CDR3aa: CASSSQTGPNEKLFF
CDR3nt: TGTGCCAGCAGTTCCCAGACAGGTCCTAATGAAAAACTGTTTTTT

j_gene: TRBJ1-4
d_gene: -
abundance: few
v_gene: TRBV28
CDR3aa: CASREPNEKLFF
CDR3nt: TGTGCCAGTCGGGAGCCTAATGAAAAACTGTTTTTT

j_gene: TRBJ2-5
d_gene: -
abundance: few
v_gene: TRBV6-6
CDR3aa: CASSYRQEETQYF
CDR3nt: TGTGCCAGCAGTTACCGGCAGGAAGAGACCCAGTACTTC

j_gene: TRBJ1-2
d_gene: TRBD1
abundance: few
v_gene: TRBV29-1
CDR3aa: CSVGDRGGYGYTF
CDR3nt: TGCAGCGTCGGGGACAGGGGGGGCTATGGCTACACCTTC

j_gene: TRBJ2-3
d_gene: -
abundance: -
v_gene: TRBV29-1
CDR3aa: CSVGPLSGTLADTQYF
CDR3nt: TGCAGCGTTGGACCCCTCTCCGGCACCTTGGCAGATACGCAGTATTTT

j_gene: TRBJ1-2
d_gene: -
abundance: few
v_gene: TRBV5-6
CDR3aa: CASSLIRGLNGYTF
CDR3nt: TGTGCCAGCAGCTTGATTCGGGGGCTGAATGGCTACACCTTC

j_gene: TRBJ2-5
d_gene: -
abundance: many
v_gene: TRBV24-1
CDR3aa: CATSDSYQETQYF
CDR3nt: TGTGCCACCAGTGACTCGTACCAAGAGACCCAGTACTTC

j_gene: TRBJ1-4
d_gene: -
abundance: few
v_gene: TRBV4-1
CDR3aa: CASSQGGGFAATNEKLFF
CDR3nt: TGCGCCAGCAGCCAAGGGGGGGGGTTCGCGGCAACTAATGAAAAACTGTTTTTT

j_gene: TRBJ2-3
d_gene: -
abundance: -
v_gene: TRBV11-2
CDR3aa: CASSHKRERTDTQYF
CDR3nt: TGTGCCAGCAGCCATAAACGGGAGCGCACAGATACGCAGTATTTT

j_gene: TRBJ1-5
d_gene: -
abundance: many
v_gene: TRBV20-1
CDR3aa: CSARQSGEAQPQHF
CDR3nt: TGCAGTGCTAGACAGTCAGGGGAGGCTCAGCCCCAGCATTTT

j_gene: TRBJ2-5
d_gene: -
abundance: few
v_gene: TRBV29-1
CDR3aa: CSVETAGETQYF
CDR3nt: TGCAGCGTTGAGACAGCCGGGGAGACCCAGTACTTC

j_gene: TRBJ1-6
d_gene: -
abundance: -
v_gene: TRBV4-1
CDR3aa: CASRQGISYNSPLHF
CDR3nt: TGCGCCAGCAGGCAGGGGATCTCCTATAATTCACCCCTCCACTTT

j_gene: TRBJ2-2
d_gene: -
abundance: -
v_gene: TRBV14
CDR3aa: CASSQDLGRPNTGELFF
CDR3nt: TGTGCCAGCAGCCAAGATCTCGGGCGGCCGAACACCGGGGAGCTGTTTTTT

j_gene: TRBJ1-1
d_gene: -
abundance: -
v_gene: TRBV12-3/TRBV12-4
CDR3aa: CASARQLNTEAFF
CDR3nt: TGTGCCAGCGCCCGGCAGCTCAACACTGAAGCTTTCTTT

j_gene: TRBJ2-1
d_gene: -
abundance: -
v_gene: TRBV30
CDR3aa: CAWSGPSGTMKFF
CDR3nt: TGTGCCTGGAGTGGTCCCTCGGGGACCATGAAGTTCTTC

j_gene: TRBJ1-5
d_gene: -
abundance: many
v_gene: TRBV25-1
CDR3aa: CASSRGGDRYSNQPQHF
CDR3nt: TGTGCCAGCAGTCGGGGGGGAGACAGATATAGCAATCAGCCCCAGCATTTT

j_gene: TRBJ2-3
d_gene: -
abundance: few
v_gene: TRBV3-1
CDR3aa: CASSPYTAPGSHTDTQYF
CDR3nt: TGTGCCAGCAGCCCCTACACTGCCCCCGGGTCACACACAGATACGCAGTATTTT

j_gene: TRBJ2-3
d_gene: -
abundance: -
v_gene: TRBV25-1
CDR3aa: CASSESSWMKSDTQYF
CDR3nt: TGTGCCAGCAGTGAATCCAGTTGGATGAAATCAGATACGCAGTATTTT

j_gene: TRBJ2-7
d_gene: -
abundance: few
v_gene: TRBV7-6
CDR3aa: CASSLQGSSYEQYF
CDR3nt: TGTGCCAGCAGCTTACAAGGGAGTTCCTACGAGCAGTACTTC

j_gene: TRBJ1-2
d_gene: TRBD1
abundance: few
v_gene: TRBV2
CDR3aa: CASSSGQGADPSSF
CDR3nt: TGTGCCAGCAGTTCGGGGCAGGGGGCGGATCCGTCAAGTTTC

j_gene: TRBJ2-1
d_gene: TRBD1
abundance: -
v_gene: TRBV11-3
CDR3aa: CASSLDMGQVNEQFF
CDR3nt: TGTGCCAGCAGCTTAGATATGGGACAGGTCAATGAGCAGTTCTTC

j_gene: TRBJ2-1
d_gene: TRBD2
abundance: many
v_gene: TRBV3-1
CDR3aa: CASSQDLAGDNEQFF
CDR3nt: TGTGCCAGCAGCCAAGATCTAGCGGGTGACAATGAGCAGTTCTTC

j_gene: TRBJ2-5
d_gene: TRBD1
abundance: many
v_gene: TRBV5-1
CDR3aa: CASSYRDSIETQYF
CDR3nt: TGCGCCAGCAGCTACCGGGACAGTATAGAGACCCAGTACTTC